A single sample is the source of the 11 T cell receptor beta chains below, sequenced in a study of CD8+ T cells in alopecia areata. Following RNA extraction, reverse transcription yielded cDNA that acted as the sequencing template. The protocol was immunoSEQ multiplex PCR, while the TCRdb copy is restricted to in-frame clones and leaves out a portion. The repertoire holds about 180,000 clones, with about half as singletons. Stated treatment: oral pan-JAK inhibitor, 5-10 mg twice daily. The specimen comprised CD8+ T cells sorted from blood, sampled around week 53, from a patient treated with tofacitinib. The origin of the receptors is a human donor with alopecia areata.

This chain connects TRBV27 to TRBJ2-7; D perhaps matches TRBD1 (6 bases). The V gene lost 1 base and the J gene lost 4 bases, with 14 bases spanning the gap. The CDR3 has 15 residues. From germline, CDR1 is MNHEY and CDR2 SMNVEV (reference sequence). The CDR3 reads CASSLLTGHPYEQYF. The DNA for the CDR3 is TGTGCCAGCAGTTTATTGACGGGACACCCATACGAGCAGTACTTC.

This rearrangement joins TRBV29-1 to TRBJ1-1; no reliable D call. Germline-derived CDR1 and CDR2 are SQVTM and ANQGSEA. CDR3 length equals 14 residues. V was pared by 0 bases and J by 0 bases, with 8 bases between. Here the CDR3 DNA reads TGCAGCGTTGAAGAACAGTGGGTGAACACTGAAGCTTTCTTT. This sequence encodes CSVEEQWVNTEAFF.

This clone was picked up one time. The chain has TRBV6-6 and TRBJ2-7, with TRBD1 as a possible D gene (6 bases). The CDR3 extends over 15 amino acids. In germline, CDR1 is MNHNY, CDR2 SVGAGI (reference sequence). V lost 1 base and J 1 base, leaving 11 bases between the germline ends. In nucleotides, the CDR3 is TGTGCCAGCAGTTACTACCCGACAGGATCCTACGAGCAGTACTTC. Encoded protein: CASSYYPTGSYEQYF.

This clone turned up a few times. The V call is TRBV5-1, the J call TRBJ1-3, with a tentative D call TRBD1 (5 bases). Trimming took off 4 bases at V and 0 bases at J, with 11 bases between the two ends. The CDR3 covers 15 residues. Germline loops: CDR1 SGHRS, CDR2 YFSETQ. CDR3 amino acids: CASSRDGPSGNTIYF. For the CDR3, the DNA is TGCGCCAGCAGCCGGGACGGACCCTCTGGAAACACCATATATTTT. The entire variable domain, with the rest obtained from reference TRBV5-1 and TRBJ1-3, is as follows: KAGVTQTPRYLIKTRGQQVTLSCSPISGHRSVSWYQQTPGQGLQFLFEYFSETQRNKGNFPGRFSGRQFSNSRSEMNVSTLELGDSALYLCASSRDGPSGNTIYFGEGSWLTVV.

The rearrangement links TRBV4-2 to TRBJ2-2; D might be TRBD1 (5 bases). Germline CDR1 reads LGHNA; CDR2 reads YNFKEQ. Trimming took 6 bases from V and 0 from J, leaving 11 bases between them. There are 15 residues in the CDR3. The CDR3 nucleotides read TGTGCCAGCAGTCTAAAGGGGTCGAACACCGGGGAGCTGTTTTTT. This translates into CASSLKGSNTGELFF.

The V call is TRBV30, the J call TRBJ2-3, with D perhaps TRBD1 (6 bases). Germline CDR1 and CDR2: GTSNPN and SVGIG (reference sequence). The CDR3 has 13 residues. The CDR3 bases are TGTGCTTCTGGGGGCAGGGGCACAGATACGCAGTATTTT. Residues: CASGGRGTDTQYF.

This clone occurred once. The chain carries TRBV30 and TRBJ1-1; D remains ambiguous. The V end was cut by 2 bases, the J end by 3 bases, with 10 bases between. The CDR3 sequence is 13 residues long. Germline-derived CDR1 and CDR2 are GTSNPN and SVGIG (reference sequence). CDR3 DNA: TGTGCCTGGAGTCTCGGGCCGCACACTGAAGCTTTCTTT. It encodes CAWSLGPHTEAFF. Full variable domain (remainder filled in from reference TRBV30 and TRBJ1-1): SQTIHQWPATLVQPVGSPLSLECTVEGTSNPNLYWYRQAAGRGLQLLFYSVGIGQISSEVPQNLSASRPQDRQFILSSKKLLLSDSGFYLCAWSLGPHTEAFFGQGTRLTVV.

This chain links TRBV11-2 with TRBJ2-5, with D unclear. Germline CDR1 and CDR2: SGHAT and FQNNGV. The ends were cut back, 0 bases at V and 2 bases at J, with 10 bases in the middle. The CDR3 extends over 15 amino acids. CDR3 nucleotide sequence: TGTGCCAGCAGCTTAGACCCGACTCTGCAAGAGACCCAGTACTTC. Its protein is CASSLDPTLQETQYF.

This chain joins TRBV5-1 and TRBJ1-5; possibly TRBD1 for D (6 bases). The V gene's germline CDR1 is SGHRS and CDR2 YFSETQ. This CDR3 is built from 15 residues. Trimming cost V 0 bases and J 3 bases, with 10 bases left between them. In DNA form, the CDR3 reads TGCGCCAGCAGCTTGGGTGGGGGCTCCAATCAGCCCCAGCATTTT. Translating gives CASSLGGGSNQPQHF. The whole variable domain, filled in from reference TRBV5-1 and TRBJ1-5, reads KAGVTQTPRYLIKTRGQQVTLSCSPISGHRSVSWYQQTPGQGLQFLFEYFSETQRNKGNFPGRFSGRQFSNSRSEMNVSTLELGDSALYLCASSLGGGSNQPQHFGDGTRLSIL.

The rearrangement uses TRBV4-3 and TRBJ1-3; no definite D call. The length of the CDR3 is 15 residues. Germline V gives CDR1 LGHNA, CDR2 YSLEER. Trimming shortened V by 0 bases and J by 0 bases, and 6 bases separated the two germline ends. The CDR3 DNA is TGCGCCAGCAGCCAAGAAGGCAGCTCTGGAAACACCATATATTTT. It is translated as CASSQEGSSGNTIYF.

V usage is TRBV9 and J usage is TRBJ1-2; the match to TRBD1 covers 7 bases. Germline loops: CDR1 SGDLS, CDR2 YYNGEE. Trimming cost V 0 bases and J 2 bases; bases outside gene matches: 1. The CDR3 is made up of 14 amino acids. The CDR3 DNA is TGTGCCAGCAGCGTAGGGGGACAGAACTATGGCTACACCTTC. Protein sequence: CASSVGGQNYGYTF.